These 13 T cell receptor beta chains came from one sample sequenced in a study of cytomegalovirus exposure and HLA in healthy donors. Sequenced by immunoSEQ multiplex PCR; TCRdb stores in-frame clones only, minus some. The data show 200,000 to 250,000 clones, with about 90% seen just once and around 12% held by the top ten. The sample consisted of PBMCs. These receptor sequences come from a young man in good health and CMV-seropositive.

The chain has TRBV5-1 and TRBJ1-1; TRBD1 matches at 7 bases. The germline V gene encodes CDR1 SGHRS and CDR2 YFSETQ. The CDR3 length is 12 residues. Trimming cost V 4 bases and J 9 bases; bases outside gene matches: 6. The CDR3 loop reads CASSSETGQAFF. CDR3 coding DNA: TGCGCCAGCAGCAGCGAGACAGGGCAAGCTTTCTTT.

This clone was found a few times. The chain has TRBV6-1 and TRBJ1-2; D is unclear. With 0 bases removed from V and 8 bases from J, the gap between germline ends came to 16 bases. Germline values: CDR1 MNHNS, CDR2 SASEGT. The CDR3 has 15 residues. CDR3 in amino acids: CASSEARYGPQGYTF. DNA of the CDR3: TGTGCCAGCAGTGAAGCGCGGTATGGGCCGCAAGGCTACACCTTC.

V and J are TRBV29-1 and TRBJ2-1; TRBD2 matches at 11 bases. CDR3 length: 16 residues. J gave up 4 bases and V 5 bases, and 10 bases lay outside the gene matches. Germline-derived CDR1 and CDR2 are SQVTM and ANQGSEA. The CDR3 coding sequence is TGCAGCGTTCGCCACAGGGGACTAGCGGATTACAATGAGCAGTTCTTC. Protein sequence: CSVRHRGLADYNEQFF.

The V call is TRBV27, the J call TRBJ2-1; 9 bases line up with TRBD1. This CDR3 has 14 residues. Per the germline V gene, CDR1 is MNHEY and CDR2 is SMNVEV (reference sequence). Trimming took 5 bases from V and 8 from J; bases not matched to a gene: 7. The CDR3 coding sequence is TGTGCCAGCAGTCCCCGGGACAGGGAACATGAGCAGTTCTTC. Amino acids: CASSPRDREHEQFF.

This chain joins TRBV6-1 and TRBJ2-7; 9 bases match TRBD1. Trimming at V came to 2 bases and at J to 4 bases, leaving 6 bases not matched to a gene. This CDR3 is 15 amino acids long. The germline gives CDR1 MNHNS, CDR2 SASEGT. CDR3 loop: CASSESSGTGYEQYF. The DNA of the CDR3 is TGTGCCAGCAGTGAATCCTCCGGGACAGGGTACGAGCAGTACTTC.

This chain links TRBV5-1 with TRBJ2-1; D gene unclear. The V and J ends lost 2 bases and 10 bases respectively, with 13 bases between them. Germline V CDR1 and CDR2: SGHRS, YFSETQ. This CDR3 region has 13 residues. CDR3 nucleotides: TGCGCCAGCAGCTTTAATCCCCCCGGGGAGCAGTTCTTC. This codes for CASSFNPPGEQFF.

This clone has only one observation. This chain uses TRBV5-1 with TRBJ2-7, with TRBD1 matching over 10 bases. Germline-derived CDR1 and CDR2 are SGHRS and YFSETQ. CDR3 length: 15 amino acids. Trimming removed 3 bases from V and 3 bases from J; junction bases left unmatched: 6. The CDR3 sequence: CASSSGQGSLYEQYF. The CDR3 nucleotides read TGCGCCAGCAGCTCGGGACAGGGGAGTCTCTACGAGCAGTACTTC.

The rearrangement links TRBV5-1 to TRBJ1-2, with 8 bases aligning to TRBD1. This CDR3 spans 14 amino acids. Germline V gene sequence: CDR1 SGHRS, CDR2 YFSETQ. J was trimmed by 5 bases and V by 4 bases; bases with no gene match: 7. The DNA for the CDR3 is TGCGCCAGCAGCCCGATAGGACAGGGATATGGCTACACCTTC. Its translation is CASSPIGQGYGYTF.

The V gene is TRBV5-1, the J gene TRBJ1-5; possibly TRBD1 for D (5 bases). Germline CDR1 SGHRS, CDR2 YFSETQ. The CDR3 extends over 15 amino acids. Trimming took 3 bases from V and 3 from J, leaving 13 bases between them. In DNA, the CDR3 is TGCGCCAGCAGCTGGGGGACCGGGACCAATCAGCCCCAGCATTTT. Translated: CASSWGTGTNQPQHF.

The V call is TRBV30, the J call TRBJ1-1; D not certain. V gave up 0 bases and J gave up 0 bases, with 17 bases separating them. CDR3 length: 17 amino acids. CDR1 and CDR2 from the germline V gene are GTSNPN and SVGIG (reference sequence). The CDR3: CAWSVIGFGSMNTEAFF. The CDR3, as DNA: TGTGCCTGGAGTGTTATCGGTTTCGGCAGCATGAACACTGAAGCTTTCTTT.

This clone was detected once. The CDR3 loop reads CASSPGTYNEQFF. The CDR3 nucleotides read TGTGCCAGCAGCCCAGGGACCTACAATGAGCAGTTCTTC. The chain is built from TRBV5-4 and TRBJ2-1, with D maybe TRBD1 (5 bases). This CDR3 comprises 13 residues. V lost 4 bases to trimming and J lost 2 bases, with 7 bases between them. Germline V gives CDR1 SGHNT, CDR2 YYREEE (reference sequence).

The V call is TRBV2, the J call TRBJ1-4; D possibly corresponds to TRBD1 (6 bases). The CDR3 has 15 amino acids. The V end lost 5 bases, the J end lost 8 bases, and 18 bases lay between the germline ends. From germline, CDR1 is SNHLY and CDR2 FYNNEI. DNA of the CDR3: TGTGCCAGCAGTCCACAGACAGGCCGTAACGAAAAACTGTTTTTT. Translating it yields CASSPQTGRNEKLFF. The full variable domain, in which reference TRBV2 and TRBJ1-4 provide the parts outside the CDR3, is EPEVTQTPSHQVTQMGQEVILRCVPISNHLYFYWYRQILGQKVEFLVSFYNNEISEKSEIFDDQFSVERPDGSNFTLKIRSTKLEDSAMYFCASSPQTGRNEKLFFGSGTQLSVL.

The chain carries TRBV4-1 and TRBJ1-2, with 9 bases matching TRBD1. With V trimmed by 6 bases and J by 7 bases, 6 bases remained unmatched. The CDR3 is 13 residues long. Germline V gene data show CDR1 as MGHRA and CDR2 as YSYEKL. The CDR3 here is CASRGDREVGYTF. The CDR3 DNA follows: TGCGCCAGCAGGGGGGACAGGGAAGTTGGCTACACCTTC.